This T cell receptor (beta chain) came from a study of blood T cell repertoires in COVID-19. Study as a whole: From T cells, B-cell-depleted T cells, or PBMCs came the material, which was cDNA or gDNA.

V was shortened by 2 bases and J by 9 bases, with 15 bases between the two germline ends. Germline V CDR1 and CDR2: SGHNT, YYREEE (reference sequence). The CDR3 has 14 amino acids. Sequencing was performed with immunoSEQ multiplex PCR; in TCRdb, only in-frame clones are kept and a portion is missing. This sample has approximately 91,000 clones, with more than 60% found just once. This TCR was recovered from a man aged 65-85 years with acute or convalescent COVID-19. The chain carries TRBV5-4 and TRBJ2-1; weak D call: TRBD2 (6 bases). Sequencing input: peripheral blood. CDR3: CASSLIGGNSEQFF. CDR3 in DNA: TGTGCCAGCAGCTTAATCGGGGGAAACAGTGAGCAGTTCTTC.